The 2 T cell receptor beta chains below were found in one sample sequenced in a study of cytomegalovirus exposure and HLA in healthy donors. With 60 Vbeta and 13 Jbeta primers, the PCR was carried out. Assay used: immunoSEQ multiplex PCR; TCRdb lists only in-frame clones, some missing. Of around 200,000 clones in the sample, 75% to 85% are singletons; the top ten hold about 2.5%. Sequences were obtained from PBMCs. These receptors originate from a woman in her 40s in good health and CMV-seronegative.

This clone was recorded only once. The chain joins TRBV5-1 to TRBJ1-3; possible D gene TRBD1, 6 bases. Trimming took off 4 bases at V and 2 bases at J, with 10 bases between the two ends. This CDR3 has 14 residues. Germline V CDR1 and CDR2: SGHRS, YFSETQ. The CDR3 DNA follows: TGCGCCAGCAGCGGCGGACAGCCTGGAAACACCATATATTTT. Translating gives CASSGGQPGNTIYF.

About this clone: A junction end diverges from the germline sequence, so it may reflect a read error. The chain is built from TRBV7-9 and TRBJ1-1, with TRBD1 as a possible D gene (6 bases). Germline V lookup: CDR1 SEHNR, CDR2 FQNEAQ (reference sequence). The CDR3 sequence is 16 residues long. The CDR3 region is CSSRPTTGLMNTEAFF. CDR3 in DNA: TGTTCCAGCAGACCCACGACAGGACTCATGAACACTGAAGCTTTCTTT.